This is a list of T cell receptor beta chains from one sample in a study of T cell repertoires in cytomegalovirus infection. Each CDR3 protein is one row after TCRdb ran MiXCR on the reads. The sample has some 800,000 distinct CDR3 sequences, about 28% seen once. Their antigens are not known. Here the sequenced sample was cultured CD8+ T cells from PBMCs, taken from culture after CMV antigen stimulation. The source of these receptors is a human donor in good health (CMV status not recorded). Some clones in this sample may be carry-over from other donors' samples. Each CDR3 is given with its conserved first and last residue. Clone size is stated in some rows and not others, as once, few, many or a class when expanded.

NA	TRBV4-3	TRBJ2-1	CASSQGPIDEQFF
NA	TRBV7-6	TRBJ1-6	CASSLSIGGSSYNSPLHF
few	TRBV28	TRBJ2-1	CASRVQRRGSQQFF
NA	TRBV7-9	TRBJ1-1	CASSRSTVFHTEAFF
few	TRBV29-1	TRBJ2-5	CSDTGATPGTQYF
many	TRBV7-8	TRBJ1-1	CASSLDGDKAFF
NA	TRBV6-2/TRBV6-3	TRBJ2-5	CASTDGLAGETQYF
NA	TRBV7-8	TRBJ1-5	CASSLGERGDSNQPQHF
few	TRBV12-3/TRBV12-4	TRBJ2-3	CASTRDRFYTDTQYF
NA	TRBV7-3	TRBJ2-3	CASSQGLAELSTDTQYF
NA	TRBV7-6	TRBJ1-1	CASSPRGGQPMNTEAFF
many	TRBV7-8	TRBJ2-1	CASSPLGGSSYNEQFF
NA	TRBV10-3	TRBJ1-5	CAISELGVQPQHF
many	TRBV7-9	TRBJ2-7	CASSLGPDRGISYEQYF
NA	TRBV7-9	TRBJ2-7	CASSTTVSEQYF
NA	TRBV7-4	TRBJ1-2	CASFIPGAYGYTF
few	TRBV6-4	TRBJ2-3	CASSDSKGQGSFTDTQYF
NA	TRBV9	TRBJ2-6	CASSARADAGANVLTF
NA	TRBV25-1	TRBJ2-2	CASGRGGIGELFF
NA	TRBV2	TRBJ2-1	CAMAGEVTHEQFF
NA	TRBV7-9	TRBJ1-5	CASSSTRTGQDQPQHF
few	TRBV7-8	TRBJ2-1	CASSLEAGNYNEQFF
once	TRBV7-6	TRBJ2-1	CASRLPGSDQYNEQFF
few	TRBV6-1	TRBJ2-7	CASTGTGLYEQYF
NA	TRBV6-4	TRBJ1-2	CASSDSGPGGYTF
few	TRBV7-6	TRBJ2-5	CASSTTPVRQETQYF
NA	TRBV7-6	TRBJ1-5	CASSPEANQPQHF
few	TRBV6-5	TRBJ1-1	CASSYSEAMNTEAFF
few	TRBV12-3/TRBV12-4	TRBJ2-1	CASTLNNEQFF
NA	TRBV7-7	TRBJ2-3	CASSRGPRNPDTQYF
NA	TRBV27	TRBJ2-1	CASSSIGSYNEQFF
few	TRBV6-5	TRBJ1-1	CASSTPEGLTEAFF
NA	TRBV19	TRBJ1-2	CASSPSGTGKGYTF
few	TRBV6-6	TRBJ1-2	CASSDWTGSAYGYTF
NA	TRBV15	TRBJ1-1	CATSRDRSGGTEAFF
NA	TRBV6-1	TRBJ2-1	CASSELMSSYNEQFF
NA	TRBV3-1	TRBJ2-3	CASSQVTSGVADTQYF
NA	TRBV5-1	TRBJ1-1	CASSLLSANTEAFF
NA	TRBV20-1	TRBJ2-5	CSAATGQETQYF
few	TRBV7-8	TRBJ2-7	CASSLVGQGLYEQYF
NA	TRBV27	TRBJ2-3	CASSPLEEFTDTQYF
NA	TRBV25-1	TRBJ1-6	CASSLRFGGNSPLHF
few	TRBV7-9	TRBJ2-1	CAAWGDRPTVGLFF
NA	TRBV28	TRBJ2-2	CASRTTGVGELFF
NA	TRBV4-1	TRBJ1-6	CASSQGPGYYNSPLHF
NA	TRBV6-2/TRBV6-3	TRBJ2-3	CASSSDSITDTQYF
many	TRBV6-1	TRBJ2-2	CASSEPDRAFMAGELFF
NA	TRBV27	TRBJ1-1	CASSLTTASGAFF
NA	TRBV29-1	TRBJ2-2	CSVEDGTTTGELFF
NA	TRBV28	TRBJ2-1	CASSLETVHEQFF
NA	TRBV7-9	TRBJ2-1	CASSLAGSPNEQFF